The rows below give T cell receptor beta chains drawn from one sample of a study of blood T cell repertoires in COVID-19. Repertoires were generated with immunoSEQ multiplex PCR, while TCRdb's copy carries only in-frame clones and drops some. The table has 200,000 or so clones, 84% seen once. The sequenced material came from peripheral blood. The receptors were sampled from a woman over 75 with COVID-19, enrolled during active disease. CDR3s include the opening cysteine and the closing phenylalanine or tryptophan. A D gene is named only where the DNA matches it firmly. Expanded clones are given a class, and other clones once, few, many or no size at all.

d_gene	v_gene	abundance	j_gene	CDR3aa	CDR3nt
TRBD1	TRBV4-1	.	TRBJ2-5	CASSQDGQGRETQYF	TGCGCCAGCAGCCAAGATGGACAGGGGCGGGAGACCCAGTACTTC
.	TRBV5-1	.	TRBJ1-2	CASSLADGPGYTF	TGCGCCAGCAGCTTGGCCGATGGGCCTGGCTACACCTTC
TRBD1	TRBV19	.	TRBJ1-5	CASSIDWQGDNQPQHF	TGTGCCAGTAGTATAGATTGGCAGGGGGACAATCAGCCCCAGCATTTT
TRBD2	TRBV7-2	.	TRBJ2-3	CASSPQGGGWDTQYF	TGTGCCAGCAGCCCTCAGGGCGGGGGTTGGGATACGCAGTATTTT
.	TRBV28	.	TRBJ1-2	CASSSKRYYGYTF	TGTGCCAGCAGTTCAAAGCGCTACTATGGCTACACCTTC
TRBD1	TRBV29-1	.	TRBJ1-6	CSVLTGFNSPLHF	TGCAGCGTCCTGACAGGGTTCAATTCACCCCTCCACTTT
TRBD1	TRBV2	.	TRBJ2-7	CASRGQMSSYEQYF	TGTGCCAGCAGGGGACAGATGAGCTCCTACGAGCAGTACTTC
TRBD1	TRBV5-4	.	TRBJ1-6	CASSADRGASPLHF	TGTGCCAGCAGCGCCGACAGGGGGGCTTCACCCCTCCACTTT
TRBD1	TRBV5-1	.	TRBJ2-1	CASSFGDRGHGGEQFF	TGCGCCAGCAGTTTTGGGGACAGGGGGCACGGTGGTGAGCAGTTCTTC
TRBD1	TRBV7-2	.	TRBJ2-1	CASSTGQGASNEQFF	TGTGCCAGCAGCACCGGACAGGGGGCGAGTAATGAGCAGTTCTTC
.	TRBV1	.	TRBJ1-5	CTSSQSNRGYSNQPQHF	TGCACCAGCAGCCAGTCTAACAGGGGTTATAGCAATCAGCCCCAGCATTTT
TRBD1	TRBV5-5	.	TRBJ2-1	CASSPYAGQGAREQFF	TGTGCCAGCAGCCCTTACGCCGGACAGGGGGCCAGGGAGCAGTTCTTC
TRBD1	TRBV28	.	TRBJ1-5	CASSKTGSNNQPQHF	TGTGCCAGCAGCAAGACAGGGAGCAACAATCAGCCCCAGCATTTT
TRBD2	TRBV7-6	.	TRBJ2-5	CASSLGIIAGQETQYF	TGTGCCAGCAGCTTAGGCATAATAGCGGGACAAGAGACCCAGTACTTC
.	TRBV6-6	few	TRBJ1-3	CASKTASSGNTIYF	TGTGCCAGTAAGACAGCGAGCTCTGGAAACACCATATATTTT
.	TRBV5-1	.	TRBJ1-4	CASSLAVGGSEKLFF	TGCGCCAGCAGCTTGGCCGTCGGGGGGAGTGAAAAACTGTTTTTT
TRBD1	TRBV7-9	.	TRBJ1-6	CASSLGQGLSPLHF	TGTGCCAGCAGCTTGGGACAGGGATTGTCACCCCTCCACTTT
.	TRBV30	.	TRBJ2-7	CAWNRQGGTEQYF	TGTGCCTGGAACCGGCAGGGGGGCACCGAGCAGTACTTC
.	TRBV21-1	.	TRBJ1-6	CASSGITGGVLNSPLHF	TGTGCCAGCAGCGGAATAACAGGGGGAGTGTTAAATTCACCCCTCCACTTT
.	TRBV6-5	.	TRBJ1-6	CASGLLWTGNSPLHF	TGTGCCAGCGGACTACTATGGACCGGCAATTCACCCCTCCACTTT
.	TRBV18	.	TRBJ2-5	CASSPVGGPETQYF	TGTGCCAGCTCACCTGTGGGGGGGCCGGAGACCCAGTACTTC
.	TRBV28	.	TRBJ1-5	CASSSAGLYSNQPQHF	TGTGCCAGCAGTTCCGCGGGACTCTATAGCAATCAGCCCCAGCATTTT
.	TRBV28	.	TRBJ2-4	CASSRRNIQYF	TGTGCCAGCAGCCGTAGAAACATTCAGTACTTC
TRBD1	TRBV5-4	.	TRBJ1-5	CASTLDRGTQPQHF	TGTGCCAGCACCCTTGACAGGGGGACTCAGCCCCAGCATTTT
.	TRBV6-5	.	TRBJ1-2	CASSSSTGGYTF	TGTGCCAGCAGTTCGTCTACAGGGGGCTACACCTTC
TRBD1	TRBV6-5	.	TRBJ1-6	CASSYTQGATSPLHF	TGTGCCAGCAGTTACACACAGGGGGCGACTTCACCCCTCCACTTT
.	TRBV28	.	TRBJ1-3	CASLLGGGRGNTIYF	TGTGCCAGCCTACTTGGGGGGGGTCGTGGAAACACCATATATTTT
TRBD2	TRBV7-2	.	TRBJ2-1	CASSPSLAGGRGGQFF	TGTGCCAGCAGCCCTAGTCTAGCGGGGGGCCGCGGGGGGCAGTTCTTC
.	TRBV5-6	.	TRBJ1-1	CASSLVQRNTEAFF	TGTGCCAGCAGCTTGGTACAGAGGAACACTGAAGCTTTCTTT
TRBD1	TRBV7-8	.	TRBJ1-5	CASSPLGDRQYSNQPQHF	TGTGCCAGCAGCCCGTTAGGGGACAGACAGTATAGCAATCAGCCCCAGCATTTT
.	TRBV30	.	TRBJ2-5	CAWSQAGWYF	TGTGCCTGGAGTCAAGCAGGGTGGTACTTC
.	TRBV6-1	.	TRBJ2-1	CASSDAGAIAYNEQFF	TGTGCCAGCAGTGATGCGGGGGCTATAGCCTACAATGAGCAGTTCTTC
.	TRBV28	few	TRBJ1-1	CASSESGKNTEAFF	TGTGCCAGCAGCGAATCCGGGAAGAACACTGAAGCTTTCTTT
.	TRBV19	.	TRBJ1-6	CASSTTGHLGSSYNSPLHF	TGTGCCAGTAGTACCACAGGACACCTTGGGTCTTCCTATAATTCACCCCTCCACTTT